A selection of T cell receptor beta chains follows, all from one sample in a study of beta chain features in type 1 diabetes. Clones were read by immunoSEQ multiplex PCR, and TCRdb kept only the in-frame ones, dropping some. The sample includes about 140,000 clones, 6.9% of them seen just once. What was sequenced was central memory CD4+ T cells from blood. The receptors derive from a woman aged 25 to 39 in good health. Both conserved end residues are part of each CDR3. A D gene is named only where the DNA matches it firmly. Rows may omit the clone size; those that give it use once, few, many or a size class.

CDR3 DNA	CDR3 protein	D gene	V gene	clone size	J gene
TGTGCCAGCAGCCTCGGGGGACTAGCGGGAGGAGGTGAGCAGTTCTTC	CASSLGGLAGGGEQFF	TRBD2	TRBV11-3	-	TRBJ2-1
TGTGCTAGCAGTCTAGGGGGGAACACCGGGGAGCTGTTTTTT	CASSLGGNTGELFF	-	TRBV7-7	-	TRBJ2-2
TGTGCCAGCAGCTTTGCGGGAGGAAGCACAGATACGCAGTATTTT	CASSFAGGSTDTQYF	TRBD2	TRBV7-3	many	TRBJ2-3
TGTGCCTGGGTCCGCTCTGGGGCCAACGTCCTGACTTTC	CAWVRSGANVLTF	-	TRBV30	-	TRBJ2-6
TGTGCCTGGAGTGTGCTCAGGGAAAAACTGTTTTTT	CAWSVLREKLFF	-	TRBV30	-	TRBJ1-4
TGTGCCAGCACCCTGACCCCACAGGCTGGGTACGAGCAGTACTTC	CASTLTPQAGYEQYF	-	TRBV7-2	-	TRBJ2-7
TGTGCCAGCTCACCAGACTACACTGAAGCTTTCTTT	CASSPDYTEAFF	-	TRBV18	few	TRBJ1-1
TGCGCCAGCAGCCAAGAGAGAAGGCAGGGCTGGCAGCCCCAGCATTTT	CASSQERRQGWQPQHF	-	TRBV4-3	-	TRBJ1-5
TGTGCCAGCAGCCAAGATTTCGGGGGAGGGAGTTACCAAGAGACCCAGTACTTC	CASSQDFGGGSYQETQYF	TRBD2	TRBV4-2	few	TRBJ2-5
TGTGCCAGCAGTGAACTCATCGGGACAAGATACGAGCAGTACTTC	CASSELIGTRYEQYF	-	TRBV6-1	few	TRBJ2-7
TGTGCCAGCAGCCGACAGGGGGTGAACACCGGGGAGCTGTTTTTT	CASSRQGVNTGELFF	TRBD1	TRBV28	few	TRBJ2-2
TGTGCCAGCAGTATCAGCTCCTACGAGCAGTACTTC	CASSISSYEQYF	-	TRBV28	-	TRBJ2-7
TGTGCCTGGAGTGGTCAGGGCGACCAGCCCCAGCATTTT	CAWSGQGDQPQHF	-	TRBV30	-	TRBJ1-5
TGTGCCAGCAGCTTAATTGGGGCGGGGACTGAAGCTTTCTTT	CASSLIGAGTEAFF	-	TRBV7-2	many	TRBJ1-1
TGTGCCAGCAGCTTACAGGGGGCGCCGGCTAATGAAAAACTGTTTTTT	CASSLQGAPANEKLFF	TRBD1	TRBV7-2	-	TRBJ1-4
TGTGCCAGCAGCTTAGTCCCGACAGATACGCAGTATTTT	CASSLVPTDTQYF	-	TRBV7-2	-	TRBJ2-3
TGTGCCAGCAGCTTGGGGCAGAATTCCTATGGCTACACCTTC	CASSLGQNSYGYTF	-	TRBV5-4	-	TRBJ1-2
TGCGCCAGCAGCGAAACTAGCGGGATGAACACCGGGGAGCTGTTTTTT	CASSETSGMNTGELFF	TRBD2	TRBV5-1	-	TRBJ2-2
TGTGCCAGCAGCTCAACCGGGACTAACTATGGCTACACCTTC	CASSSTGTNYGYTF	-	TRBV7-2	few	TRBJ1-2
TGTGCCCGGAGCCAGGGGGCTGGCTACGAGCAGTACTTC	CARSQGAGYEQYF	TRBD1	TRBV30	-	TRBJ2-7
TGTGCCAGCAGGGCAGGGGGGAACAATGAGCAGTTCTTC	CASRAGGNNEQFF	-	TRBV2	few	TRBJ2-1
TGTGCCAGCAGCCGGGGACTAGCGGGAGCAGGTACGCAGTATTTT	CASSRGLAGAGTQYF	TRBD2	TRBV7-2	few	TRBJ2-3
TGCAGCGTTGCGGGGGGTGGGACAGATACGCAGTATTTT	CSVAGGGTDTQYF	TRBD2	TRBV29-1	-	TRBJ2-3
TGTGCCAGCAGCTTGAGGCAGGGGGCGGGGGAGCAGTACTTC	CASSLRQGAGEQYF	TRBD1	TRBV5-6	few	TRBJ2-7
TGTGCCATCAGTGAGTCCCTAGCGGGAGGGCCGGGATTC	CAISESLAGGPGF	TRBD2	TRBV10-3	few	TRBJ2-7
TGTGCCAGCAGTTTAGAAAAGAGAGGCCGCAACTACTATGGCTACACCTTC	CASSLEKRGRNYYGYTF	-	TRBV28	few	TRBJ1-2